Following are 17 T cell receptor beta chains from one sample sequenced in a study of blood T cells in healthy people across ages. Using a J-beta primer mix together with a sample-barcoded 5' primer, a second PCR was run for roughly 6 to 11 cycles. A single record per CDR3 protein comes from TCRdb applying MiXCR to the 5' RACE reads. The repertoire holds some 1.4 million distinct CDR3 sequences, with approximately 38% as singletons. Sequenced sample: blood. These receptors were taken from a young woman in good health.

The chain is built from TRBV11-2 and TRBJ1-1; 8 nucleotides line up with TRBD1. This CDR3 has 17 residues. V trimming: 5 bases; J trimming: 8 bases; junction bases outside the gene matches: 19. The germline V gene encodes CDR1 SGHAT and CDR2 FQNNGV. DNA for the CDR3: TGTGCCAGCAGCAGGGCCAGGGGGCCCCCCGGTATGTGGGAAGCTTTCTTT. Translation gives CASSRARGPPGMWEAFF.

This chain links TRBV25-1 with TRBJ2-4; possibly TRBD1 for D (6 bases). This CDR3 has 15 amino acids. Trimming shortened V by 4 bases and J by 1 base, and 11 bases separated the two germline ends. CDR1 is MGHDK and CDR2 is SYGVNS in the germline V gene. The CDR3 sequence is CASSAGTMAKNIQYF. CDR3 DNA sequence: TGTGCCAGCAGTGCCGGGACAATGGCCAAAAACATTCAGTACTTC.

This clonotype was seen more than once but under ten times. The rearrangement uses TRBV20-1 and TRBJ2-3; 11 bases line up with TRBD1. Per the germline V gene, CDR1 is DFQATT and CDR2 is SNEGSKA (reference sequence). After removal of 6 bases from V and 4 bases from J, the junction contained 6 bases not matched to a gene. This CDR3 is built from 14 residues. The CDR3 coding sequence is TGCAGTGCCCCGGACAGGGGGCGCGCAGATACGCAGTATTTT. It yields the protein CSAPDRGRADTQYF.

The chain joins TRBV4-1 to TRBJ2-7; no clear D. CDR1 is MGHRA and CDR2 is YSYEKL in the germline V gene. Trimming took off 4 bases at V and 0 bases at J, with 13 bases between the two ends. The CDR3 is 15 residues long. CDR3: CASSRVDTDSYEQYF. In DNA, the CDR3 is TGCGCCAGCAGCCGGGTCGACACCGACTCCTACGAGCAGTACTTC.

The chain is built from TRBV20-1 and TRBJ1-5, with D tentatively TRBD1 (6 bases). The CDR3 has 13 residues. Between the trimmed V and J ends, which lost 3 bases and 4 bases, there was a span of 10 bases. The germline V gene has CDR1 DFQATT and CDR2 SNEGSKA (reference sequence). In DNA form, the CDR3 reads TGCAGTGCTAGGGGAGGACAGAATCAGCCCCAGCATTTT. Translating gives CSARGGQNQPQHF.

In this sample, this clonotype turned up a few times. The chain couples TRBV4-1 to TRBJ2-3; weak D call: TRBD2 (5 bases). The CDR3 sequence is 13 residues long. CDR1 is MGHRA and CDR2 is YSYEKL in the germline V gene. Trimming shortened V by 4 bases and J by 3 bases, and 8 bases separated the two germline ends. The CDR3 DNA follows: TGCGCCAGCAGCCGGGAGCGGACAGATACGCAGTATTTT. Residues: CASSRERTDTQYF.

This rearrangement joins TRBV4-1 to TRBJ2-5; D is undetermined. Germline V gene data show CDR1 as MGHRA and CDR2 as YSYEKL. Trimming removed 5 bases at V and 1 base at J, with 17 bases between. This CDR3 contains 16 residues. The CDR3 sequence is CASSAVLGSSQETQYF. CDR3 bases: TGCGCCAGCAGCGCCGTGTTGGGGTCCTCCCAAGAGACCCAGTACTTC.

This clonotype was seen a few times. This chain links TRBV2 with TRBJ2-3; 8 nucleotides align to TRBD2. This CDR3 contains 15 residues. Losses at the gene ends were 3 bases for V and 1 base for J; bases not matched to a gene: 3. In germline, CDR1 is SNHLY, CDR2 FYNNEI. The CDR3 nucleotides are TGTGCCAGCAGTGATTACGGGGGGGGCACAGATACGCAGTATTTT. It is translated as CASSDYGGGTDTQYF.

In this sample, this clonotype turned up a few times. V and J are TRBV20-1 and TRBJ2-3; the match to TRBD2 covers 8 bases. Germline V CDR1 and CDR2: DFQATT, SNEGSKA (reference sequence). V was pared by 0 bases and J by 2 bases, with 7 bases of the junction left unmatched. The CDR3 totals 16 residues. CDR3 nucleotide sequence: TGCAGTGCTAGAGATCCCACTAGCGGATACACAGATACGCAGTATTTT. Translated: CSARDPTSGYTDTQYF.

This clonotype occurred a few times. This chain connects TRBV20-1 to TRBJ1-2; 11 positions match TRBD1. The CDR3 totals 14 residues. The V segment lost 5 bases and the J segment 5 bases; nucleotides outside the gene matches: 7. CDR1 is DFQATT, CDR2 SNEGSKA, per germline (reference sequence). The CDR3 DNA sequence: TGCAGTGCTGGGACCGGGACAGGGGGATATGGCTACACCTTC. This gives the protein CSAGTGTGGYGYTF.

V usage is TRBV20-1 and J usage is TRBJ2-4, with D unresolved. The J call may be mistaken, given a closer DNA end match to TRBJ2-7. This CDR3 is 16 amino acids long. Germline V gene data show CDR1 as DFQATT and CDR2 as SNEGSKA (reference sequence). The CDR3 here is CSALVVRYPEAYEQYF. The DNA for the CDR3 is TGCAGTGCGCTAGTCGTTAGATACCCGGAAGCCTACGAGCAGTACTTC.

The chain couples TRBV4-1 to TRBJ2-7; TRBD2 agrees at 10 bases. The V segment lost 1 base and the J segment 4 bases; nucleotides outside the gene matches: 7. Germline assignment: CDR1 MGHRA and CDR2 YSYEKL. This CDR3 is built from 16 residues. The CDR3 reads CASSQVLAGESYEQYF. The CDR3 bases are TGCGCCAGCAGCCAAGTCCTAGCGGGAGAATCGTACGAGCAGTACTTC.

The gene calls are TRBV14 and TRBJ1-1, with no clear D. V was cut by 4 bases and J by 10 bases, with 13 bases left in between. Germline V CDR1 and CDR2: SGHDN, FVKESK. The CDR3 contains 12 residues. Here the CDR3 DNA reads TGTGCCAGCAGCCCTGCCTCGGGCGGAGCTTTCTTT. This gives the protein CASSPASGGAFF.

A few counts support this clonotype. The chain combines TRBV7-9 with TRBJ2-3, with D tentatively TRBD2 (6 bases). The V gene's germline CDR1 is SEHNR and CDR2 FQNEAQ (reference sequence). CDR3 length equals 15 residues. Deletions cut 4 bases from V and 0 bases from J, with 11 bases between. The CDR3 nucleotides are TGTGCCAGCAGCTCCAGCGGGCGGAGCACAGATACGCAGTATTTT. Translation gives CASSSSGRSTDTQYF.

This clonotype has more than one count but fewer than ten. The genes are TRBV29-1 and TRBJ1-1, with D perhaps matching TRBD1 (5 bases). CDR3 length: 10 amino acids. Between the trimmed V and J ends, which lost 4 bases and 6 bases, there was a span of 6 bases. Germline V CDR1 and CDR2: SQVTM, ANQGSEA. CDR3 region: CSVVGAEAFF. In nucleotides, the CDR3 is TGCAGCGTTGTGGGGGCTGAAGCTTTCTTT. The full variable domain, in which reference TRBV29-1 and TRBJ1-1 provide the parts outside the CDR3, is SAVISQKPSRDICQRGTSLTIQCQVDSQVTMMFWYRQQPGQSLTLIATANQGSEATYESGFVIDKFPISRPNLTFSTLTVSNMSPEDSSIYLCSVVGAEAFFGQGTRLTVV.

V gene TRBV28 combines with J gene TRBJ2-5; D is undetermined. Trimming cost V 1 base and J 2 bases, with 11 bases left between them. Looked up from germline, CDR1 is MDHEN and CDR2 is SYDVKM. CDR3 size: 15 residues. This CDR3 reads CASSLLVTEQETQYF. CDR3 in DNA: TGTGCCAGCAGTTTATTGGTCACGGAGCAAGAGACCCAGTACTTC.

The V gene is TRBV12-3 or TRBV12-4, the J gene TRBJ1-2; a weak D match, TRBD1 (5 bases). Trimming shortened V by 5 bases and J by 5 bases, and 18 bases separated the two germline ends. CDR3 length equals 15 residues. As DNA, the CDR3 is TGTGCCAGCAGTCCCCGGGACCCCCGGGTGTATGGCTACACCTTC. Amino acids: CASSPRDPRVYGYTF.